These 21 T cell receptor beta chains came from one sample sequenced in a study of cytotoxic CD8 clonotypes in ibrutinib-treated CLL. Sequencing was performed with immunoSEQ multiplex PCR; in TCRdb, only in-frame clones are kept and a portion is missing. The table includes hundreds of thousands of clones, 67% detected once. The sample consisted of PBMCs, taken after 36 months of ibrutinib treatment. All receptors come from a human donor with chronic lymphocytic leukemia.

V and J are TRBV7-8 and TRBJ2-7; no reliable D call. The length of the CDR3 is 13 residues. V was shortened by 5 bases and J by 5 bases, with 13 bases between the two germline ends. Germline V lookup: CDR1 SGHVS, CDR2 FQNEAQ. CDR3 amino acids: CASSPGLVNEQYF. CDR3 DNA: TGTGCCAGCAGCCCCGGCCTCGTCAACGAGCAGTACTTC.

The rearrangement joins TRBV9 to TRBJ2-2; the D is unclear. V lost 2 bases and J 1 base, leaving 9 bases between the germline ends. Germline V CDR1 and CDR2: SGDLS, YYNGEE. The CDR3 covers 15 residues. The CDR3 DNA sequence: TGTGCCAGCAGCGTGGACCCCCTGAACACCGGGGAGCTGTTTTTT. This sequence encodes CASSVDPLNTGELFF.

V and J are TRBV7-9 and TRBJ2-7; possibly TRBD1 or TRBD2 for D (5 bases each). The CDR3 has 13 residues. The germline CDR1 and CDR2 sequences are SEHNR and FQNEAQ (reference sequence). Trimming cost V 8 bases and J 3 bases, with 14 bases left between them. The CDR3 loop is CASGPGTHYEQYF. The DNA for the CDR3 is TGTGCCAGCGGTCCAGGGACCCACTACGAGCAGTACTTC.

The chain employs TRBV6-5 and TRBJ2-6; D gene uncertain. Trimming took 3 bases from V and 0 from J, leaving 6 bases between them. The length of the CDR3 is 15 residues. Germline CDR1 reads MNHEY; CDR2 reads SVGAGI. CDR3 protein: CASSYGGSGANVLTF. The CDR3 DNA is TGTGCCAGCAGTTATGGTGGCTCTGGGGCCAACGTCCTGACTTTC.

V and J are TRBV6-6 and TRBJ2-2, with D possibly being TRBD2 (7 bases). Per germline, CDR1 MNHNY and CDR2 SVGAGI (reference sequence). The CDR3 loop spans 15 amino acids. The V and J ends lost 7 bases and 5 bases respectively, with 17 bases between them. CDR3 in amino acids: CASTMGAGATGELFF. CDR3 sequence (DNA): TGTGCCAGCACCATGGGGGCGGGGGCGACCGGGGAGCTGTTTTTT.

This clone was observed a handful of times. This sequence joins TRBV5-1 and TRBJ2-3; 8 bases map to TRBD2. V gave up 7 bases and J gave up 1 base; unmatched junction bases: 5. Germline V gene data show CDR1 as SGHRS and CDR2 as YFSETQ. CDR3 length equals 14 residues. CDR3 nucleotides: TGCGCCAGCGCGGGGCGGGGGGGCACAGATACGCAGTATTTT. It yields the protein CASAGRGGTDTQYF.

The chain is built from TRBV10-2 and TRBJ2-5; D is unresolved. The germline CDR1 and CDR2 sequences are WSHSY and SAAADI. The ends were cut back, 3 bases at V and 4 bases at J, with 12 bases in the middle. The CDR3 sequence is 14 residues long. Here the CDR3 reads CASSDNALGETQYF. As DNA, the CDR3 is TGCGCCAGCAGTGATAATGCCCTTGGAGAGACCCAGTACTTC.

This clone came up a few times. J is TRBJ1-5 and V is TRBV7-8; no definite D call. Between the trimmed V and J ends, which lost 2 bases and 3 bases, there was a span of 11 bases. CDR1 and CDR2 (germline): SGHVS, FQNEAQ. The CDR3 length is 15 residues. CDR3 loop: CASSLSAEANQPQHF. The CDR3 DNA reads TGTGCCAGCAGCTTAAGTGCAGAAGCCAATCAGCCCCAGCATTTT.

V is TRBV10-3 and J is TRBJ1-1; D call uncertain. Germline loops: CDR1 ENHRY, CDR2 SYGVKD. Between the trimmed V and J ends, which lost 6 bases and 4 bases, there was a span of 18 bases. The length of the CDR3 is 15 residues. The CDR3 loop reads CAIRGSFRVGTEAFF. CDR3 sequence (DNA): TGTGCCATCAGAGGATCCTTTCGGGTGGGCACTGAAGCTTTCTTT.

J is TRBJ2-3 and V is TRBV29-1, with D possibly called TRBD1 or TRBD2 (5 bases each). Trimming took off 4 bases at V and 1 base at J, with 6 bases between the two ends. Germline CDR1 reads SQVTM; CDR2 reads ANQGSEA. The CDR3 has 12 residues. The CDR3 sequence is CSVGDRTDTQYF. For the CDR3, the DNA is TGCAGCGTTGGGGACCGCACAGATACGCAGTATTTT.

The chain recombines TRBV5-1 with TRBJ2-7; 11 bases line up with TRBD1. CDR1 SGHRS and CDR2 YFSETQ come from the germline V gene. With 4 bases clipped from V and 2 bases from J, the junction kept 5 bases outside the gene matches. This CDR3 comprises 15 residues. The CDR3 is CASSIGTGGTYEQYF. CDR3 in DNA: TGCGCCAGCAGCATAGGGACAGGGGGTACCTACGAGCAGTACTTC.

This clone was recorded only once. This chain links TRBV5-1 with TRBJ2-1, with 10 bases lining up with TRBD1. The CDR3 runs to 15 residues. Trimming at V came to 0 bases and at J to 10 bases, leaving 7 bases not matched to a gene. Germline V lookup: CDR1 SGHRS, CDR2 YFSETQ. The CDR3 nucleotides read TGCGCCAGCAGCTTGGTTGGACAGGGGGTAAGCGAGCAGTTCTTC. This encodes CASSLVGQGVSEQFF.

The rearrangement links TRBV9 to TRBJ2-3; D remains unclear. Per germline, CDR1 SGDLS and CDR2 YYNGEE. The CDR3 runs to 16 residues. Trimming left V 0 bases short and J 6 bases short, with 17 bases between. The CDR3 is CASSVDFLLGSDTQYF. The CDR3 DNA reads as TGTGCCAGCAGCGTAGACTTTCTGTTGGGATCCGATACGCAGTATTTT.

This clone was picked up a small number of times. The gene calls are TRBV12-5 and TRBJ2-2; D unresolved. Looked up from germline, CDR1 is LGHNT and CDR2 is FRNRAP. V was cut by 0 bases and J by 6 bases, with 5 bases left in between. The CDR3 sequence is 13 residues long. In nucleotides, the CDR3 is TGTGCTAGTGGTTTGGTAAATCCCGGGGAGCTGTTTTTT. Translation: CASGLVNPGELFF.

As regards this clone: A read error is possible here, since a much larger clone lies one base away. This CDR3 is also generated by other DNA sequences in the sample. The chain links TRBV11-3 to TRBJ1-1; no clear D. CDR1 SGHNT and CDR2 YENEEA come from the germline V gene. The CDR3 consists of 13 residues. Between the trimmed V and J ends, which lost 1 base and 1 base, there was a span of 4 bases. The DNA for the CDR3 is TGTGCCAGCAGCTTAGGGGGGAACACTGAAGCTTTCTTT. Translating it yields CASSLGGNTEAFF.

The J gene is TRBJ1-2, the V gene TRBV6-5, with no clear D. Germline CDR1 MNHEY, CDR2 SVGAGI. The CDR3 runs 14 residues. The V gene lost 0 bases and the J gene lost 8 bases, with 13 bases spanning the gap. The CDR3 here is CASSYSDTSRGYTF. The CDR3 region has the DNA TGTGCCAGCAGTTACTCCGACACGTCTCGGGGCTACACCTTC.

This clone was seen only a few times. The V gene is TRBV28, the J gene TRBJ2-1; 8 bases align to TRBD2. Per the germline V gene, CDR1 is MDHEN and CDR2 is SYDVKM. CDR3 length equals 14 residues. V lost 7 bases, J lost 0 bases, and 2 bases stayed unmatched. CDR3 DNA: TGTGCCAGCACAAGCGGGAGCTCCTACAATGAGCAGTTCTTC. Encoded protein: CASTSGSSYNEQFF.

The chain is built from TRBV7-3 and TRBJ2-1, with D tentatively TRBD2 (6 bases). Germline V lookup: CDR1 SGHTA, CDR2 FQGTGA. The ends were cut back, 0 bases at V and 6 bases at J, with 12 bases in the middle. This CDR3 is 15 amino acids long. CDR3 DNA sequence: TGTGCCAGCAGCTTAACTGGCCTAGCGCGCAATGAGCAGTTCTTC. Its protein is CASSLTGLARNEQFF.

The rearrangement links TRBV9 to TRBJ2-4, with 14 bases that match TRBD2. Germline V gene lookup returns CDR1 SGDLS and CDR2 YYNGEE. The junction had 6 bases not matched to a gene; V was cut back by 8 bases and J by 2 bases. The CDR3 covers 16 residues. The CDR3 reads CARTSGGAVTKNIQYF. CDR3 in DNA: TGTGCCAGGACTAGCGGGGGGGCCGTAACCAAAAACATTCAGTACTTC.

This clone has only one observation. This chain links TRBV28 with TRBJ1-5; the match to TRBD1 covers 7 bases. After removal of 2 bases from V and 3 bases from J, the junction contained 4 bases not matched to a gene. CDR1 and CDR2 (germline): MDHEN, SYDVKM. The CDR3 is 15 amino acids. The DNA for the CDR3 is TGTGCCAGCAGTTTACAGGGGGTGCACAATCAGCCCCAGCATTTT. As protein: CASSLQGVHNQPQHF.

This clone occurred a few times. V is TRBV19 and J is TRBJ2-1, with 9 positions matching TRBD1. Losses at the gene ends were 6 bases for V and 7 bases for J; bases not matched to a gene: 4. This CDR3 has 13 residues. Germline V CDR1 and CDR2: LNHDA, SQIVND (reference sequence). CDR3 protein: CASRGQGWNEQFF. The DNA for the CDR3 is TGTGCCAGTAGGGGACAGGGTTGGAATGAGCAGTTCTTC.